One and the same sample provided the 14 T cell receptor beta chains below, sequenced in a study of CD8+CD57+ T cells in acquired aplastic anemia (dated by TCRdb to between 2017 and 2018). Sequencing was carried out with an Illumina HiSeq 2000. Genomic DNA was used as template for profiling of TCR beta VDJ combinations and CDR3 sequences. TCRdb's own reprocessing of the public reads used fastp at Q25 and MiXCR and kept productive beta chains. One record per CDR3 amino acid sequence lists the most common genes and DNA. The sample contains around 170,000 distinct CDR3 sequences, 60% to 70% of them found a single time. The ten largest clones capture about 48% of the sample. The specimen sequenced was sorted CD4+, CD8+, or CD8+CD57+ T cells (not recorded which) from PBMCs. These receptors originate from a human donor in good health.

As concerns this clonotype: One end of the junction varies from germline; a read error may be responsible. The gene calls are TRBV2 and TRBJ1-1; the D is unclear. Per germline, CDR1 SNHLY and CDR2 FYNNEI. The length of the CDR3 is 15 residues. The CDR3 DNA reads as TGTGTCAGCAGAGGAAGGGAAGGAGCCCACACTGAAGCTTTCTTT. Its protein is CVSRGREGAHTEAFF.

The rearrangement joins TRBV7-2 to TRBJ2-7; 9 nucleotides agree with TRBD2. CDR1 SGHTA and CDR2 FQGNSA come from the germline V gene. J was trimmed by 2 bases and V by 7 bases; bases with no gene match: 9. The CDR3 length is 15 residues. Here the CDR3 DNA reads TGTGCCAGCACCAGAAGGGCGGGAGGGCCCTACGAGCAGTACTTC. Translation gives CASTRRAGGPYEQYF. Together with reference TRBV7-2 and TRBJ2-7, the CDR3 gives the full variable domain: GAGVSQSPSNKVTEKGKDVELRCDPISGHTALYWYRQSLGQGLEFLIYFQGNSAPDKSGLPSDRFSAERTGGSVSTLTIQRTQQEDSAVYLCASTRRAGGPYEQYFGPGTRLTVT.

V usage is TRBV2 and J usage is TRBJ2-7; TRBD1 aligns across 8 bases. J lost 3 bases, V lost 7 bases, and 2 bases had no gene match. The CDR3 spans 12 residues. Germline V gene data show CDR1 as SNHLY and CDR2 as FYNNEI. The CDR3 sequence: CASIGQGYEQYF. CDR3 nucleotide sequence: TGTGCCAGCATCGGACAGGGCTACGAGCAGTACTTC.

The chain employs TRBV7-9 and TRBJ1-2; perhaps TRBD1 as D (5 bases). CDR1 SEHNR and CDR2 FQNEAQ come from the germline V gene (reference sequence). This CDR3 has 12 amino acids. Trimming removed 1 base from V and 12 bases from J, with 12 bases in between. DNA for the CDR3: TGTGCCAGCAGCTTAGGGACATCCGGTAACACCTTC. This encodes CASSLGTSGNTF.

To note about this clonotype: A much larger clone lies one base from this, so it may be a read error. The CDR3 does not end in the conserved phenylalanine or tryptophan, so this is likely a read error. The chain recombines TRBV19 with TRBJ2-1; D remains unclear. V lost 5 bases to trimming and J lost 3 bases, with 8 bases between them. The CDR3 covers 13 residues. From germline, CDR1 is LNHDA and CDR2 SQIVND (reference sequence). The CDR3 coding sequence is TGTGCCAGTAGTGTCGACATCTACAATGAGCAGTTCTCC. Its translation: CASSVDIYNEQFS.

CDR3 bases: TGCGCCAGCAGCTTGGCCTCTGATAGGGGTGAGCAGTTCTTC. It yields the protein CASSLASDRGEQFF. The chain employs TRBV5-1 and TRBJ2-1; tentative D call: TRBD1 (5 bases). V was clipped by 0 bases and J by 9 bases, with 13 bases between them. Germline assignment: CDR1 SGHRS and CDR2 YFSETQ. This CDR3 is 14 amino acids long. The complete variable domain, with remaining parts taken from reference TRBV5-1 and TRBJ2-1, reads KAGVTQTPRYLIKTRGQQVTLSCSPISGHRSVSWYQQTPGQGLQFLFEYFSETQRNKGNFPGRFSGRQFSNSRSEMNVSTLELGDSALYLCASSLASDRGEQFFGPGTRLTVL.

This clonotype was recorded at least ten times. The chain recombines TRBV29-1 with TRBJ2-1; TRBD2 matches 10 bases. Germline V CDR1 and CDR2: SQVTM, ANQGSEA. The CDR3 is made up of 13 amino acids. With V trimmed by 3 bases and J by 6 bases, 2 bases remained unmatched. CDR3 DNA sequence: TGCAGCGTTGAGCTAGCGGGAGCCAATGAGCAGTTCTTC. Translating it yields CSVELAGANEQFF.

This clonotype was found a few times. The genes are TRBV7-9 and TRBJ2-7; a possible D gene is TRBD2 (5 bases). Trimming shortened V by 5 bases and J by 4 bases, and 12 bases separated the two germline ends. This CDR3 has 13 amino acids. The germline CDR1 and CDR2 sequences are SEHNR and FQNEAQ (reference sequence). CDR3 sequence: CASSPRTVYEQYF. CDR3 coding DNA: TGTGCCAGCAGCCCACGGACTGTATACGAGCAGTACTTC.

This clonotype has only a few counts. This rearrangement joins TRBV2 to TRBJ1-1; D call uncertain. V lost 2 bases to trimming and J lost 0 bases, with 7 bases between them. This CDR3 is 14 amino acids long. Germline V gene sequence: CDR1 SNHLY, CDR2 FYNNEI. The CDR3 DNA reads as TGTGCCAGCAGTGAAAGTGTTATGAACACTGAAGCTTTCTTT. Residues: CASSESVMNTEAFF.

The chain joins TRBV6-6 to TRBJ2-5, with TRBD2 as a possible D gene (7 bases). V lost 5 bases and J lost 5, with 18 bases in between. Germline V lookup: CDR1 MNHNY, CDR2 SVGAGI (reference sequence). The CDR3 runs to 15 residues. The CDR3, as DNA: TGTGCCAGCAGTAAGCAGTCGGGGGGCACGGAGACCCAGTACTTC. Amino acids: CASSKQSGGTETQYF.

V usage is TRBV2 and J usage is TRBJ2-2, with TRBD2 matching over 9 bases. The V and J ends lost 11 bases and 7 bases, in that order; junction bases with no gene match: 8. The CDR3 spans 13 residues. Germline assignment: CDR1 SNHLY and CDR2 FYNNEI. CDR3 protein: CAGRGAGGGELFF. CDR3 nucleotide sequence: TGTGCCGGGAGGGGAGCGGGAGGCGGGGAGCTGTTTTTT.

CDR3 sequence: CASSIQGGQPQHF. In DNA, the CDR3 is TGTGCCAGTAGTATTCAGGGAGGTCAGCCCCAGCATTTT. The gene calls are TRBV19 and TRBJ1-5, with a possible D match to TRBD1 (5 bases). Trimming pared 3 bases from V and 6 bases from J, leaving 9 bases between. The CDR3 extends over 13 amino acids. Germline V gives CDR1 LNHDA, CDR2 SQIVND (reference sequence).

This clonotype was detected many times. This chain uses TRBV10-3 with TRBJ1-5, with D possibly TRBD1 on 6 matching bases. CDR1 and CDR2 from the germline V gene are ENHRY and SYGVKD. Trimming took 2 bases from V and 5 from J, leaving 13 bases between them. This CDR3 spans 15 amino acids. The CDR3 here is CAISERQGFDQPQHF. As DNA, the CDR3 is TGTGCCATCAGTGAGAGGCAGGGGTTCGATCAGCCCCAGCATTTT.

This clonotype was found many times. The junction does not match germline at one end; this may be a read error. The rearrangement links TRBV7-9 to TRBJ2-7; D remains ambiguous. Germline V lookup: CDR1 SEHNR, CDR2 FQNEAQ (reference sequence). The CDR3 totals 11 residues. The CDR3 is CASSPSYEQYF. The CDR3 DNA reads TGCGCCAGCAGCCCCTCCTACGAGCAGTACTTC.